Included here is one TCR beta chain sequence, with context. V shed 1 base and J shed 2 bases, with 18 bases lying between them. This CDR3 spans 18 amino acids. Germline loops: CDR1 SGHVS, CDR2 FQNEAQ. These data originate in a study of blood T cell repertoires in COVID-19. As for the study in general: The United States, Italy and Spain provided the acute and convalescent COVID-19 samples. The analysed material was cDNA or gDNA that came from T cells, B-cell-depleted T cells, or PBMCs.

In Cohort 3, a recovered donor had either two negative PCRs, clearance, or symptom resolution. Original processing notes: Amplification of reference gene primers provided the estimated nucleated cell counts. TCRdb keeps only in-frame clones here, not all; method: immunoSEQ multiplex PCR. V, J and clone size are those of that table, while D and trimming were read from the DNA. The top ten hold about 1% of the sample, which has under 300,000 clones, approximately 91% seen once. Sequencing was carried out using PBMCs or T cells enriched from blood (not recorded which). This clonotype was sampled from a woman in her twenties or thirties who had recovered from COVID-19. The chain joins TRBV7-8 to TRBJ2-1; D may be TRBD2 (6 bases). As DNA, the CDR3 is TGTGCCAGCAGCTTAGGGGGGACTGGGGTCCGCGCCTACAATGAGCAGTTCTTC. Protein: CASSLGGTGVRAYNEQFF.